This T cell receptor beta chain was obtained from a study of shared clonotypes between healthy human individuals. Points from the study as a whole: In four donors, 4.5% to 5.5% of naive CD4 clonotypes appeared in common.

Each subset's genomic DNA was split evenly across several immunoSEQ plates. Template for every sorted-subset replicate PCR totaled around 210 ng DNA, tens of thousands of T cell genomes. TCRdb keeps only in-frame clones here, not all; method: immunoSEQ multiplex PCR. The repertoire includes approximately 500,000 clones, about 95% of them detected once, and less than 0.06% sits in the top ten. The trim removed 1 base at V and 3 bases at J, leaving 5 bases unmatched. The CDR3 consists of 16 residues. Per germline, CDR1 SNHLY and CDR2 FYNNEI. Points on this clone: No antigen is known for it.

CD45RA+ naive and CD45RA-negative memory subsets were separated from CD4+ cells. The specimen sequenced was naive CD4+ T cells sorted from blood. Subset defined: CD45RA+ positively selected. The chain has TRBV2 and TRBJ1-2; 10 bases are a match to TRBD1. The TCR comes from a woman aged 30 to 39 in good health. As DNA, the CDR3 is TGTGCCAGCAGTGAAGTCCCGACAGGGGGCCACTATGGCTACACCTTC. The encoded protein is CASSEVPTGGHYGYTF.